These T cell receptor beta chains were read from a single sample in a study of cytomegalovirus exposure and HLA in healthy donors. Only in-frame clones appear in the TCRdb table, and some are missing; sequencing was by immunoSEQ multiplex PCR. The profile shows about 92,000 clones, over 55% of them singletons. The sample was PBMCs. These receptor sequences come from a woman in her late teens or twenties in good health and CMV-seropositive. The CDR3 runs from the conserved cysteine through the conserved F or W. D genes are given only for firm matches. Clone sizes are given selectively: once, few, many, or a class where the clone is expanded.

size	length	V	D	J	DNA	CDR3
NA	15	TRBV5-4	NA	TRBJ1-6	TGTGCCAGCGGGGGGGGTGGACAGAAAAATTCACCCCTCCACTTT	CASGGGGQKNSPLHF
NA	13	TRBV2	NA	TRBJ1-4	TGTGCCAGCAGTGTGAAGGCAGGCGAAAAACTGTTTTTT	CASSVKAGEKLFF
once	14	TRBV4-3	TRBD1	TRBJ2-1	TGCGCCAGCAGCCGCCGGGACAGGGGGGATGAGCAGTTCTTC	CASSRRDRGDEQFF
NA	16	TRBV9	NA	TRBJ2-3	TGTGCCAGCAGCGTAGTTCCAGGGGAAAGCACAGATACGCAGTATTTT	CASSVVPGESTDTQYF
NA	16	TRBV4-3	NA	TRBJ2-1	TGCGCCAGCAGCCGTACCCCAGGGGAGCGCGACAATGAGCAGTTCTTC	CASSRTPGERDNEQFF
NA	16	TRBV5-8	NA	TRBJ2-7	TGTGCCAGCAGCTTGCCCCCGGGTAGGGGTTTCTACGAGCAGTACTTC	CASSLPPGRGFYEQYF
NA	14	TRBV19	NA	TRBJ1-2	TGTGCCAGTAGTATTGTCCCCTTCAGGGATGGCTACACCTTC	CASSIVPFRDGYTF
once	14	TRBV7-8	TRBD1	TRBJ2-7	TGTGCCAGCAGCTTAGGCGACAGGGGACACGAGCAGTACTTC	CASSLGDRGHEQYF
NA	15	TRBV10-3	TRBD2	TRBJ2-3	TGTGCCATCAGTGTATTAGCGGGAGTCTCAGATACGCAGTATTTT	CAISVLAGVSDTQYF
few	15	TRBV19	TRBD1	TRBJ2-3	TGTGCCAGTAGGGGGACAGGCGGAGGCACAGATACGCAGTATTTT	CASRGTGGGTDTQYF
NA	15	TRBV28	NA	TRBJ1-5	TGTGCCAGCAGTCCGAGGTTGGGGCTAAATCAGCCCCAGCATTTT	CASSPRLGLNQPQHF
NA	13	TRBV6-5	NA	TRBJ1-1	TGTGCCAGCACCCCAGGCCGAAACACTGAAGCTTTCTTT	CASTPGRNTEAFF
NA	16	TRBV6-6	TRBD1	TRBJ2-1	TGTGCCAGCAGTTCTCCCGGGACAGGGGGGGGCAATGAGCAGTTCTTC	CASSSPGTGGGNEQFF
NA	15	TRBV5-1	NA	TRBJ2-1	TGCGCCAGCAGCTTAGCAGGAGGGGCGTACAATGAGCAGTTCTTC	CASSLAGGAYNEQFF
NA	13	TRBV19	NA	TRBJ1-2	TGTGCCAGTAGCATGGACACTCTCGGTGGCTACACCTTC	CASSMDTLGGYTF
NA	14	TRBV5-4	TRBD1	TRBJ1-4	TGTGCCAGCAGGGGGGACAGAGATAATGAAAAACTGTTTTTT	CASRGDRDNEKLFF
NA	12	TRBV10-2	NA	TRBJ1-1	TGCGCCAGCGGGCCAGCCAACACTGAAGCTTTCTTT	CASGPANTEAFF
NA	15	TRBV7-2	NA	TRBJ2-7	TGTGCCAGCAGCTTGACCCCGGGGGTCCCCTACGAGCAGTACTTC	CASSLTPGVPYEQYF
few	15	TRBV18	NA	TRBJ2-7	TGTGCCAGCTCACAGAGTAGCGGAACGGTCTACGAGCAGTACTTC	CASSQSSGTVYEQYF
NA	13	TRBV7-2	NA	TRBJ2-3	TGTGCCAGCAGCTCCCAGGGAACAGATACGCAGTATTTT	CASSSQGTDTQYF
NA	17	TRBV19	TRBD1	TRBJ1-5	TGTGCCAGTAGTATGTATATGGGACAGGGGCGCAATCAGCCCCAGCATTTT	CASSMYMGQGRNQPQHF
NA	12	TRBV6-5	TRBD2	TRBJ2-7	TGTGCCAGCAGTCCTAGCGGGGTCGAGCAGTACTTC	CASSPSGVEQYF
NA	19	TRBV7-8	TRBD1	TRBJ2-1	TGTGCCAGCAGCTTAGCTCTCGGGACAGGGCGACCCGCCTACAATGAGCAGTTCTTC	CASSLALGTGRPAYNEQFF
NA	17	TRBV7-2	NA	TRBJ2-1	TGTGCCAGCAGCTCCCGCGCGACTGGAAACTCCTACAATGAGCAGTTCTTC	CASSSRATGNSYNEQFF
NA	13	TRBV10-3	NA	TRBJ1-2	TGTGCCATCAGCTCCGGGTCCAGCGATGGCTACACCTTC	CAISSGSSDGYTF
NA	16	TRBV28	NA	TRBJ1-3	TGTGCCAGCTCCCGCGGAAGGGGGAAAGATGGAAACACCATATATTTT	CASSRGRGKDGNTIYF
few	17	TRBV27	TRBD2	TRBJ2-1	TGTGCCAGCAGTGTCAGGACTAGCGGGGGCTCCTACAATGAGCAGTTCTTC	CASSVRTSGGSYNEQFF
NA	17	TRBV30	TRBD2	TRBJ2-2	TGTGCCTGGAGCAACCCCGGGACTAGCGCTCACGTCGGGGAGCTGTTTTTT	CAWSNPGTSAHVGELFF
NA	14	TRBV5-1	NA	TRBJ2-1	TGCGCCAGCAGCTTGCAAGGGGTTCGCAATGAGCAGTTCTTC	CASSLQGVRNEQFF
NA	16	TRBV9	TRBD1	TRBJ1-2	TGTGCCAGCAGCCCCAGCCGACAGGGGCTTAACTATGGCTACACCTTC	CASSPSRQGLNYGYTF
few	15	TRBV28	NA	TRBJ2-1	TGTGCCAGCAGTTTACCCGCGTCCCTCCTCAATGAGCAGTTCTTC	CASSLPASLLNEQFF
NA	14	TRBV28	NA	TRBJ2-1	TGTGCCAGCAGTTTGTCCCCGGGACTCAATGAGCAGTTCTTC	CASSLSPGLNEQFF
NA	15	TRBV7-3	TRBD2	TRBJ2-1	TGTGCCAGCAGCTTTGGTCGGGGGGAGTACAATGAGCAGTTCTTC	CASSFGRGEYNEQFF
NA	14	TRBV29-1	TRBD2	TRBJ2-1	TGCAGCGTCGAACTAGCGGGGGGGCTGGTTGAGCAGTTCTTC	CSVELAGGLVEQFF
NA	15	TRBV13	TRBD1	TRBJ1-2	TGTGCCAGCAGCTCGGACAGGGTTGAGGGCTATGGCTACACCTTC	CASSSDRVEGYGYTF
NA	12	TRBV18	NA	TRBJ2-4	TGTGCCAGCTCATCCGCTAGAAACATTCAGTACTTC	CASSSARNIQYF
NA	18	TRBV18	TRBD2	TRBJ2-2	TGTGCCAGCTCACCATGGTTCCTAGCGGGAGATCGAGCCGGGGAGCTGTTTTTT	CASSPWFLAGDRAGELFF
NA	18	TRBV28	TRBD2	TRBJ2-2	TGTGCCAGCAGTTTTTGGGGACTAGCGGGAGGGGGGACCGGGGAGCTGTTTTTT	CASSFWGLAGGGTGELFF
NA	14	TRBV2	TRBD1	TRBJ1-5	TGTGCCAGCAGTCCGGGACAGGGGAATCAGCCCCAGCATTTT	CASSPGQGNQPQHF
NA	16	TRBV6-5	TRBD1	TRBJ1-1	TGTGCCAGCAGTTTCCACGTTGGGACAGGGAACACTGAAGCTTTCTTT	CASSFHVGTGNTEAFF
NA	14	TRBV6-1	NA	TRBJ1-5	TGTGCCAGCAGGGGCGTTGGTAGCAATCAGCCCCAGCATTTT	CASRGVGSNQPQHF
NA	14	TRBV10-3	TRBD1	TRBJ1-2	TGTGCCATCAGGAACAGGGGAACTAACTATGGCTACACCTTC	CAIRNRGTNYGYTF
few	18	TRBV5-4	TRBD2	TRBJ2-1	TGCGCCAGCAGCCAAGATCTTGGGGTAGCGGGAATGGGGGATGAGCAGTTCTTC	CASSQDLGVAGMGDEQFF
NA	14	TRBV4-3	NA	TRBJ1-1	TGCGCCAGCAGCCAAGATGGGGGGGCCACTGAAGCTTTCTTT	CASSQDGGATEAFF
NA	16	TRBV25-1	NA	TRBJ1-4	TGTGCCAGCAGTGGGAATCGAACAGTCCTTAATGAAAAACTGTTTTTT	CASSGNRTVLNEKLFF
NA	14	TRBV11-1	NA	TRBJ2-5	TGTGCCAGCAGTCTCTTCGGCGGCGTAGAGACCCAGTACTTC	CASSLFGGVETQYF